A single sample gave rise to the 13 T cell receptor beta chains below, sequenced in a study of control samples from healthy donors and cancer patients. Some clones are missing from TCRdb's copy, which holds only in-frame ones; the method was immunoSEQ multiplex PCR. This sample has about 130,000 clones; 91% occur once, and the top ten carry roughly 8.8%. The material sequenced was blood. The receptor source for this set is a man aged 18 to 29 in good health.

The chain is built from TRBV3-1 (or the pseudogene TRBV3-2) and TRBJ2-7; D is undetermined. CDR1 LGHDT and CDR2 YNNKEL come from the germline V gene (reference sequence). V was trimmed by 6 bases and J by 5 bases, leaving 11 bases between them. CDR3 length equals 12 residues. CDR3 coding DNA: TGTGCCAGCAGTAGGAAGGGTGACGAGCAGTACTTC. Translated, it gives CASSRKGDEQYF.

The CDR3 DNA is TGTGCCAGCAGTTATCGACAGACGAACACCGGGGAGCTGTTTTTT. Amino acid sequence: CASSYRQTNTGELFF. The chain employs TRBV6-2 or TRBV6-3 and TRBJ2-2; a possible D gene is TRBD1 (5 bases). Germline V CDR1 and CDR2: MNHEY, SVGEGT. This CDR3 is 15 amino acids long. V was shortened by 3 bases and J by 0 bases, with 8 bases between the two germline ends.

The chain is built from TRBV9 and TRBJ1-6; TRBD1 aligns across 9 bases. Germline CDR1 SGDLS, CDR2 YYNGEE. This CDR3 spans 15 amino acids. The trim removed 2 bases at V and 9 bases at J, leaving 6 bases unmatched. CDR3 nucleotides: TGTGCCAGCAGCGTTCGGGGACAGGGCGGTTCACCCCTCCACTTT. Protein product: CASSVRGQGGSPLHF.

The chain is built from TRBV2 and TRBJ1-1, with a weak D call TRBD1 (6 bases). Germline values: CDR1 SNHLY, CDR2 FYNNEI. The CDR3 consists of 13 residues. Trimming pared 7 bases from V and 6 bases from J, leaving 15 bases between. The CDR3 coding sequence is TGTGCCAGCACCGAGGGACAATCCTCTGAAGCTTTCTTT. Amino acids: CASTEGQSSEAFF.

This rearrangement joins TRBV2 to TRBJ2-7, with D unresolved. V was trimmed by 6 bases and J by 3 bases, leaving 15 bases between them. The CDR3 has 14 amino acids. Per germline, CDR1 SNHLY and CDR2 FYNNEI. The CDR3 region has the DNA TGTGCCAGCAGAGCCCCCTGGCAGGACTACGAGCAGTACTTC. As protein: CASRAPWQDYEQYF.

The rearrangement joins TRBV6-1 to TRBJ1-1; unclear D gene. V was cut by 3 bases and J by 3 bases, with 8 bases left in between. Germline V gene data show CDR1 as MNHNS and CDR2 as SASEGT. This CDR3 has 13 residues. The CDR3 is CASSEGFYTEAFF. The CDR3, as DNA: TGTGCCAGCAGTGAGGGGTTCTACACTGAAGCTTTCTTT.

V usage is TRBV25-1 and J usage is TRBJ1-2, with D possibly matching TRBD1 (6 bases). The CDR3 extends over 15 amino acids. Trimming pared 0 bases from V and 2 bases from J, leaving 10 bases between. Per germline, CDR1 MGHDK and CDR2 SYGVNS. The CDR3 nucleotides read TGTGCCAGCAGTGAATACGGGGGCGAGAACTATGGCTACACCTTC. This codes for CASSEYGGENYGYTF.

The V call is TRBV11-2, the J call TRBJ2-1; TRBD2 might be the D (7 bases). This CDR3 comprises 16 residues. V lost 5 bases, J lost 6 bases, and 20 bases lay in between. Germline V gene sequence: CDR1 SGHAT, CDR2 FQNNGV. CDR3 sequence (DNA): TGTGCCAGCAGCCCCCAATGGGGGGGGCTCTCCAATGAGCAGTTCTTC. It yields the protein CASSPQWGGLSNEQFF.

The chain carries TRBV9 and TRBJ2-7; maybe TRBD2 (6 bases). Trimming took 6 bases from V and 6 from J, leaving 19 bases between them. CDR3 length: 14 residues. Germline CDR1 and CDR2: SGDLS and YYNGEE. The CDR3 nucleotides are TGTGCCAGCAATCCCGCGCGGGGCTCGGTCGAGCAGTACTTC. Encoded protein: CASNPARGSVEQYF.

J is TRBJ1-2 and V is TRBV5-1, with 7 bases identical to TRBD1. The germline gives CDR1 SGHRS, CDR2 YFSETQ. Unmatched junction bases numbered 10, after V lost 7 bases and J lost 4 bases. CDR3 length equals 14 residues. Here the CDR3 DNA reads TGCGCCAGCCGGAGAGAAGGGGGCGGCTATGGCTACACCTTC. Translating gives CASRREGGGYGYTF.

The V gene is TRBV10-3, the J gene TRBJ1-3, with a tentative D call TRBD1 (5 bases). This CDR3 region has 13 residues. CDR1 and CDR2 (germline): ENHRY, SYGVKD. The V and J ends lost 10 bases and 0 bases respectively, with 10 bases between them. CDR3 amino acids: CATQVLSGNTIYF. As DNA, the CDR3 is TGTGCCACACAGGTCCTCTCTGGAAACACCATATATTTT.

CDR3 sequence reads: CASSEGRGTLFF. CDR3 DNA: TGTGCCAGCAGTGAGGGACGGGGAACACTGTTTTTT. V gene TRBV25-1 combines with J gene TRBJ1-4, with D possibly TRBD1 on 5 matching bases. The CDR3 sequence is 12 residues long. The germline gives CDR1 MGHDK, CDR2 SYGVNS. The ends were cut back, 3 bases at V and 13 bases at J, with 12 bases in the middle.

The rearrangement joins TRBV20-1 to TRBJ1-2; D perhaps matches TRBD1 (5 bases). Germline V gene sequence: CDR1 DFQATT, CDR2 SNEGSKA (reference sequence). The length of the CDR3 is 15 residues. The ends were cut back, 3 bases at V and 5 bases at J, with 19 bases in the middle. DNA of the CDR3: TGCAGTGCTAGTAAATCCCCGGGGGGGGTTTATGGCTACACCTTC. Amino acid sequence: CSASKSPGGVYGYTF.